Reported below is one T cell receptor (beta chain). Antigen: not known. TCRdb re-called the reads through MiXCR, storing one row per CDR3 protein. The sample holds about 890,000 distinct CDR3 sequences, approximately 32% seen once. The entry originates in a study of T cell repertoires in cytomegalovirus infection. Across the whole study: Recently identified HLA-C-restricted CMV epitopes and well-studied HLA-B-restricted CMV epitopes were used by the study.

Germline CDR1 and CDR2: MNHEY and SMNVEV (reference sequence). Trimming removed 7 bases from V and 1 base from J; junction bases left unmatched: 9. The CDR3 consists of 15 residues. The sequencing here drew on cultured CD8+ T cells from PBMCs, taken from culture after CMV antigen stimulation. V usage is TRBV27 and J usage is TRBJ2-5, with TRBD2 identical over 7 bases. This receptor was taken from a human donor in good health (CMV status not recorded). Some clones in this sample may be carry-over from other donors' samples. The CDR3 nucleotides are TGTGCCAGCACCCCCGGACTAGGTCCCCAAGAGACCCAGTACTTC. This encodes CASTPGLGPQETQYF.